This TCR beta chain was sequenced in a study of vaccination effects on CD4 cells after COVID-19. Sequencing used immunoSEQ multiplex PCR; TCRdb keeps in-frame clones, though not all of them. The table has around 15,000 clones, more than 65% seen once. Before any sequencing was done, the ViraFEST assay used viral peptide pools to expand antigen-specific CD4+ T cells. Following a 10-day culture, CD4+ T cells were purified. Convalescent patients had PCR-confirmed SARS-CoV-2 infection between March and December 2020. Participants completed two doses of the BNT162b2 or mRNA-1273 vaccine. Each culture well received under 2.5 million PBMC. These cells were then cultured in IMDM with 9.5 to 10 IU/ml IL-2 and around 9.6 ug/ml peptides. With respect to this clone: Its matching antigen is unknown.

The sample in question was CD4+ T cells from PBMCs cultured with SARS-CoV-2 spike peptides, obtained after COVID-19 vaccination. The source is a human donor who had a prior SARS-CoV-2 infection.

The CDR3 DNA follows: TGTGCCAGTAGTAACCGACGCGGAGGCCGATCCGATGGCTACACCTTC. As protein: CASSNRRGGRSDGYTF. The chain employs TRBV19 and TRBJ1-2; no reliable D call. This CDR3 region has 16 residues. Per the germline V gene, CDR1 is LNHDA and CDR2 is SQIVND (reference sequence). Trimming removed 4 bases at V and 6 bases at J, with 21 bases between. Using reference TRBV19 and TRBJ1-2 for the parts outside the CDR3, the full variable domain is DGGITQSPKYLFRKEGQNVTLSCEQNLNHDAMYWYRQDPGQGLRLIYYSQIVNDFQKGDIAEGYSVSREKKESFPLTVTSAQKNPTAFYLCASSNRRGGRSDGYTFGSGTRLTVV.